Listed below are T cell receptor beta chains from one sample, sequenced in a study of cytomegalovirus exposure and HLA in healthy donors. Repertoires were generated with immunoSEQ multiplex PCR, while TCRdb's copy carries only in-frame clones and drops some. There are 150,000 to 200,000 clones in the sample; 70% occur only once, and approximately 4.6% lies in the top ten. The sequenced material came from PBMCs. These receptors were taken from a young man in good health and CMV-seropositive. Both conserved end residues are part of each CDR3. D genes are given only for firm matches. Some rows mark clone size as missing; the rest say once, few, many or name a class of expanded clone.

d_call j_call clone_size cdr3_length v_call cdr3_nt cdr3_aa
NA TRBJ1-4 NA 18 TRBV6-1 TGTGCCAGCAGTGACTGTCCAAGTCTCCTAGTCGACAATGAAAAACTGTTTTTT CASSDCPSLLVDNEKLFF
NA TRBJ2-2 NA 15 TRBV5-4 TGTGCCAGCAGCTTGGGTAGCGGTAACACCGGGGAGCTGTTTTTT CASSLGSGNTGELFF
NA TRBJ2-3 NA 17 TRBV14 TGTGCCAGCAGCCAAGATGACTCCCACCCGAGCACAGATACGCAGTATTTT CASSQDDSHPSTDTQYF
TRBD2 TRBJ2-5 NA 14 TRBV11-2 TGTGCCAGCAGCGCGTGGGAGGGGAGAGAGACCCAGTACTTC CASSAWEGRETQYF
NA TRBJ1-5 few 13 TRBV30 TGTGCCTGGAGTATCTCAGACAGTCAGCCCCAGCATTTT CAWSISDSQPQHF
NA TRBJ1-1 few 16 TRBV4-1 TGCGCCAGCAGCCAAGATCCCCTAGGCATGAACACTGAAGCTTTCTTT CASSQDPLGMNTEAFF
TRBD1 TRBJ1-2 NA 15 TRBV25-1 TGTGCCAGCAGGGTGACAGGGGCGTCTAACTATGGCTACACCTTC CASRVTGASNYGYTF
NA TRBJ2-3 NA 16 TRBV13 TGTGCCAGCAGCTTAGGAGCCTGGTCTAGCACAGATACGCAGTATTTT CASSLGAWSSTDTQYF
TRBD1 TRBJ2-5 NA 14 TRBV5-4 TGTGCCAGCAGCTTGGACTGGACAGGGGAGACCCAGTACTTC CASSLDWTGETQYF
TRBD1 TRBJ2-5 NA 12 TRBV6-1 TGTGCCAGCGGCAGGGGGCAAGAGACCCAGTACTTC CASGRGQETQYF
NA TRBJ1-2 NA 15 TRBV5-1 TGCGCCAGCAGCTTGGCCGCGACGGAGAACTATGGCTACACCTTC CASSLAATENYGYTF
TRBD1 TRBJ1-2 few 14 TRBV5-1 TGCGCCAGCAGCGTTACACAGGGGGCGCTTGGCTACACCTTC CASSVTQGALGYTF
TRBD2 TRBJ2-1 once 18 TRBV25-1 TGTGCCAGCAGTGAGACGACTAGCGGGACGAGCTCCTACAATGAGCAGTTCTTC CASSETTSGTSSYNEQFF
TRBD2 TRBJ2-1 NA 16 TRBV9 TGTGCCAGCAGCGTACGTAGCGGGGGGGCCTACAATGAGCAGTTCTTC CASSVRSGGAYNEQFF
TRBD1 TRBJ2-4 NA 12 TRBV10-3 TGTGCCAGCCCCCGGGACAGAAACATTCAGTACTTC CASPRDRNIQYF
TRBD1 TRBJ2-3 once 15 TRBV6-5 TGTGCCAGCAGTTACTCCGGACAGGGGACAGATACGCAGTATTTT CASSYSGQGTDTQYF
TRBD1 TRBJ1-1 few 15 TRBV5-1 TGCGCCAGCAGCTTGGGGACAGGGTCGAACACTGAAGCTTTCTTT CASSLGTGSNTEAFF
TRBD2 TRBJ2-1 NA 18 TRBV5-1 TGCGCCAGCAGCTTGGCACTAGCGGGAGGGCCTCAGACCAATGAGCAGTTCTTC CASSLALAGGPQTNEQFF
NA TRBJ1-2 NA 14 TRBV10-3 TGTGCCATCAGTGCACGGACACTTAACTATGGCTACACCTTC CAISARTLNYGYTF
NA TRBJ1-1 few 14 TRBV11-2 TGTGCCAGCAGCGGTCTACAGGGAAACACTGAAGCTTTCTTT CASSGLQGNTEAFF
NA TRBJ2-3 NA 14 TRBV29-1 TGCAGCGTGGCGGGACTTCCTAGCACAGATACGCAGTATTTT CSVAGLPSTDTQYF
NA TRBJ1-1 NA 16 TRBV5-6 TGTGCCAGCAGCTCACGCCCGGGGGTTGGATCCACTGAAGCTTTCTTT CASSSRPGVGSTEAFF
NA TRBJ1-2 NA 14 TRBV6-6 TGTGCCAGCAGCCAGGAGGTACTCAGGGGAGGCTACACCTTC CASSQEVLRGGYTF
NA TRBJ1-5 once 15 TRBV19 TGTGCCAGTAGAGACCAGGGGAGTGGCAATCAGCCCCAGCATTTT CASRDQGSGNQPQHF
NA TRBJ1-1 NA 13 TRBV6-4 TGTGCCAGCAGCCCCAGGGAGAACACTGAAGCTTTCTTT CASSPRENTEAFF
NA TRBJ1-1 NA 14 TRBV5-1 TGCGCCAGCAGCTTAGGGACACAGAACACTGAAGCTTTCTTT CASSLGTQNTEAFF
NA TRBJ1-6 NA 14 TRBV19 TGTGCCAGTAGGATCGGGGGAGGGAATTCACCCCTCCACTTT CASRIGGGNSPLHF
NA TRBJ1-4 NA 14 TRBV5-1 TGCGCCAGCAGCTTGGGGTACTCTAATGAAAAACTGTTTTTT CASSLGYSNEKLFF
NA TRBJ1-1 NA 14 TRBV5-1 TGCGCCAGCAGCTTGGACGGGTTGAACACTGAAGCTTTCTTT CASSLDGLNTEAFF
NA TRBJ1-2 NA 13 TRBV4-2 TGTGCCAGCAGCCAAGGCTCTACAGATGGCTACACCTTC CASSQGSTDGYTF
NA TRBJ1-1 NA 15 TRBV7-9 TGTGCCAGCAGCTTAGACCCAGGGTCTACAATGGGAGCTTTCTTT CASSLDPGSTMGAFF
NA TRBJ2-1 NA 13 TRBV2 TGTGCCAGCAAGAACCGAGAATACAATGAGCAGTTCTTC CASKNREYNEQFF
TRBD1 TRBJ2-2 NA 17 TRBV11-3 TGTGCCAGCAGCCTAGGGGGACAGTGGTCGAACACCGGGGAGCTGTTTTTT CASSLGGQWSNTGELFF
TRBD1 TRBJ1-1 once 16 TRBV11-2 TGTGCCAGCAGCTTAGCCCTACTGGACAGGGGAACTGAAGCTTTCTTT CASSLALLDRGTEAFF
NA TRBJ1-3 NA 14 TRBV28 TGTGCCAGCAGTAAGCGGAACCTCGGAAACACCATATATTTT CASSKRNLGNTIYF
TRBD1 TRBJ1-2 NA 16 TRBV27 TGTGCCAGCAGTTTAAGCAGGGGGACAGCTAACTATGGCTACACCTTC CASSLSRGTANYGYTF
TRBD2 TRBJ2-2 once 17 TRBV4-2 TGTGCCAGCAGCCAAGAGCTAGCGGGGGGGGAAACCGGGGAGCTGTTTTTT CASSQELAGGETGELFF
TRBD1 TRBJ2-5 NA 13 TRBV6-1 TGTGCCAGTAGACAGGGGGGTGGAGAGACCCAGTACTTC CASRQGGGETQYF
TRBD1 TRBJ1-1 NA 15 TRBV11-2 TGTGCCAGCAGCCATCGACAGGGGTATCCCACTGAAGCTTTCTTT CASSHRQGYPTEAFF
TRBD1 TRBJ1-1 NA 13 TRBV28 TGTGCCAGCAGTCTCCGGGACAGGTCTGAAGCTTTCTTT CASSLRDRSEAFF
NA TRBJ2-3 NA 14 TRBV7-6 TGTGCCAGCAGCTTAGGGTTGGGCTCAGATACGCAGTATTTT CASSLGLGSDTQYF
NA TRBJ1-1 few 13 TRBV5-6 TGTGCCAGCAGCTTACAGGGAAACACTGAAGCTTTCTTT CASSLQGNTEAFF
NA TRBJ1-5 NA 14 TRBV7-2 TGTGCCAGCAGCTTAGTATCAGGGAATCAGCCCCAGCATTTT CASSLVSGNQPQHF
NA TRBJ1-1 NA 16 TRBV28 TGTGCCAGCAGTTTTTACGCGGAGGGTCGGAACACTGAAGCTTTCTTT CASSFYAEGRNTEAFF
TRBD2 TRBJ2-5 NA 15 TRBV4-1 TGCGCCAGCAGTAGGATAGCGGGGGGACAAGAGACCCAGTACTTC CASSRIAGGQETQYF
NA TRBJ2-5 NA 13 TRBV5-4 TGTGCCAGCAGCTTTGGAGAAAGAGAGACCCAGTACTTC CASSFGERETQYF
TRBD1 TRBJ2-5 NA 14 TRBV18 TGTGCCAGCTCCGGACAGGGGGCAACAGAGACCCAGTACTTC CASSGQGATETQYF
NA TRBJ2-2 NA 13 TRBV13 TGTGCCAGCAGACGCGGGTCAGGCGGGGAGCTGTTTTTT CASRRGSGGELFF
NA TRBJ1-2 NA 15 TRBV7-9 TGTGCCAGCAGCTCCCCCGAACAGGCTAACTATGGCTACACCTTC CASSSPEQANYGYTF
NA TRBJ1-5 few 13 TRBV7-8 TGTGCCAGCAGGCAGAATTCGGGTCAGCCCCAGCATTTT CASRQNSGQPQHF
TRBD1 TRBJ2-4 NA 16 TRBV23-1 TGCGCCAGCAGTCAACGGGACAGGCTAGCCAAAAACATTCAGTACTTC CASSQRDRLAKNIQYF
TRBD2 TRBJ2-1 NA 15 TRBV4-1 TGCGCCAGCAGCCAAGATTCTAGCGGGACCTATGAGCAGTTCTTC CASSQDSSGTYEQFF
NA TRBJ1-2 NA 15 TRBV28 TGTGCCAGCAGATTCCCCTCTTCAGGAATCTATGGCTACACCTTC CASRFPSSGIYGYTF
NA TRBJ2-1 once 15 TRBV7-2 TGTGCCAGCAGCTTAGTGTCTAGCGTCGACAATGAGCAGTTCTTC CASSLVSSVDNEQFF
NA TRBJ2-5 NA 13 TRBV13 TGTGCCAGCGGCGAAGGACAGATTTCGTCCCAGTACTTC CASGEGQISSQYF